This T cell receptor (beta chain) appears in the sequencing data of a study of metastatic and nonmetastatic thyroid tumors. The CDR3 totals 18 residues. Trimming took 0 bases from V and 0 from J; bases not matched to a gene: 7. CDR1 and CDR2 (germline): SGHAT, FQNNGV. Before thyroid surgery, none of the patients had received any treatment. TCRdb reprocessed the PCR reads using MiXCR. Here the sample spans around 15,000 clones, roughly 25% being singletons. This clone has a count of ten or more. J is TRBJ2-3 and V is TRBV11-2; 9 bases map to TRBD2. Sequenced input: tumor tissue. This clonotype was sampled from a female donor with papillary thyroid cancer or a benign thyroid nodule (not recorded which). Some clones in this sample may be carry-over from other donors' samples. Here the CDR3 reads CASSLESLSGRSTDTQYF. In nucleotides, the CDR3 is TGTGCCAGCAGCTTAGAATCCTTGAGCGGGAGGAGCACAGATACGCAGTATTTT.